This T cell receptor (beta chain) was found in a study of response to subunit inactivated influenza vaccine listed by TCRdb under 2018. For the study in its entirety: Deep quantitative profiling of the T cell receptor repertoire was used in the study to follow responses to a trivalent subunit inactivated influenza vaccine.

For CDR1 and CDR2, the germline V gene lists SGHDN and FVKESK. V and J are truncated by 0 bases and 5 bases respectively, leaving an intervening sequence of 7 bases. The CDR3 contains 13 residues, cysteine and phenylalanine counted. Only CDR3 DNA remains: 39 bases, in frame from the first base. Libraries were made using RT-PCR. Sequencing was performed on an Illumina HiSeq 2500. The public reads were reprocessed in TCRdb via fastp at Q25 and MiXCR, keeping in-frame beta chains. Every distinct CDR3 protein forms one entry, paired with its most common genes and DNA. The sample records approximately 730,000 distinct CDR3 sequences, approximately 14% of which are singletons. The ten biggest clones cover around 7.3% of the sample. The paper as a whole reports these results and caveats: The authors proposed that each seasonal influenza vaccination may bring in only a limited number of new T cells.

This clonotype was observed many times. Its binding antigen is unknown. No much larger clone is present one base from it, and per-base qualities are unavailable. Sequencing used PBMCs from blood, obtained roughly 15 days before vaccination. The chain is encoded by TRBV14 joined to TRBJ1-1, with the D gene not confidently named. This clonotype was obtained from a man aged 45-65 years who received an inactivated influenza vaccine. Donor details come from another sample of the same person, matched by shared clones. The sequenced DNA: TGTGCCAGCAGCCAAGATATGCGGACTGAAGCTTTCTTT. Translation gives CASSQDMRTEAFF.